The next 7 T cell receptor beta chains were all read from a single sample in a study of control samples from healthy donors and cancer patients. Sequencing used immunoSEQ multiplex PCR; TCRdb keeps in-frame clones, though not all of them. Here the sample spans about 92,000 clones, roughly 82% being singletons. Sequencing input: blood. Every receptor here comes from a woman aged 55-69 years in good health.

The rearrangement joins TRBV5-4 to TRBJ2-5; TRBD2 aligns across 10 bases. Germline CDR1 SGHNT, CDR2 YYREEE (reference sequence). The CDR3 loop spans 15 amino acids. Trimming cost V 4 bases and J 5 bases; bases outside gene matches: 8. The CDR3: CASSQPAGGLETQYF. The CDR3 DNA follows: TGTGCCAGCAGCCAACCAGCGGGAGGGTTGGAGACCCAGTACTTC.

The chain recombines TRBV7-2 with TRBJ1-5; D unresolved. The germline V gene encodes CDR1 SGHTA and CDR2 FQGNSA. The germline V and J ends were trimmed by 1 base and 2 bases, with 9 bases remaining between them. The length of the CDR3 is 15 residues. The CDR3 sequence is CASSLVLGGNQPQHF. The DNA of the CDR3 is TGTGCCAGCAGCTTAGTCTTAGGAGGCAATCAGCCCCAGCATTTT.

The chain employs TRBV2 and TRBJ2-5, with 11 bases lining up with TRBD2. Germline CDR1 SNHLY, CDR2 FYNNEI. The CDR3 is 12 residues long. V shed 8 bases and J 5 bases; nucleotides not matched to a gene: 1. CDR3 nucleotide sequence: TGTGCCAGCCGGACTAGCGGGGAGACCCAGTACTTC. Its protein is CASRTSGETQYF.

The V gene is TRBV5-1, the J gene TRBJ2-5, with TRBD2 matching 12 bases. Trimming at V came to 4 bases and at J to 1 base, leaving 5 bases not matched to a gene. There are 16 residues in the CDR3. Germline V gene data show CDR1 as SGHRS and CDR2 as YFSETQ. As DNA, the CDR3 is TGCGCCAGCAGCGCCAGACTAGCGGGGGCCCAAGAGACCCAGTACTTC. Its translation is CASSARLAGAQETQYF. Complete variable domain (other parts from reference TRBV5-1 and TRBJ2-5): KAGVTQTPRYLIKTRGQQVTLSCSPISGHRSVSWYQQTPGQGLQFLFEYFSETQRNKGNFPGRFSGRQFSNSRSEMNVSTLELGDSALYLCASSARLAGAQETQYFGPGTRLLVL.

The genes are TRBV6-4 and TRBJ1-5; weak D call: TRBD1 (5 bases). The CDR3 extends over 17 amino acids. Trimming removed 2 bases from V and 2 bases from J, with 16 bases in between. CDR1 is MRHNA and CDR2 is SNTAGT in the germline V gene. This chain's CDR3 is CASSDPVGGTGNQPQHF. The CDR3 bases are TGTGCCAGCAGTGACCCGGTCGGTGGGACGGGCAATCAGCCCCAGCATTTT.

CDR3 in amino acids: CASSPLAGTYEQYF. The CDR3 region has the DNA TGTGCCAGCAGCCCCCTAGCGGGCACCTACGAGCAGTACTTC. The rearrangement joins TRBV7-2 to TRBJ2-7; 8 bases map to TRBD2. The CDR3 covers 14 residues. V gave up 5 bases and J gave up 2 bases; unmatched junction bases: 5. Germline V gives CDR1 SGHTA, CDR2 FQGNSA. Together with reference TRBV7-2 and TRBJ2-7, the CDR3 gives the full variable domain: GAGVSQSPSNKVTEKGKDVELRCDPISGHTALYWYRQSLGQGLEFLIYFQGNSAPDKSGLPSDRFSAERTGGSVSTLTIQRTQQEDSAVYLCASSPLAGTYEQYFGPGTRLTVT.

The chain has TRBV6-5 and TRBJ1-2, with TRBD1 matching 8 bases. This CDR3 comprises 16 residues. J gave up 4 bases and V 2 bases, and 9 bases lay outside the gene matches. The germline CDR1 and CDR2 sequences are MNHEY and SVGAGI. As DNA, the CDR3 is TGTGCCAGCAGTTACAACGGACAGGGAACTATCTATGGCTACACCTTC. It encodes CASSYNGQGTIYGYTF.